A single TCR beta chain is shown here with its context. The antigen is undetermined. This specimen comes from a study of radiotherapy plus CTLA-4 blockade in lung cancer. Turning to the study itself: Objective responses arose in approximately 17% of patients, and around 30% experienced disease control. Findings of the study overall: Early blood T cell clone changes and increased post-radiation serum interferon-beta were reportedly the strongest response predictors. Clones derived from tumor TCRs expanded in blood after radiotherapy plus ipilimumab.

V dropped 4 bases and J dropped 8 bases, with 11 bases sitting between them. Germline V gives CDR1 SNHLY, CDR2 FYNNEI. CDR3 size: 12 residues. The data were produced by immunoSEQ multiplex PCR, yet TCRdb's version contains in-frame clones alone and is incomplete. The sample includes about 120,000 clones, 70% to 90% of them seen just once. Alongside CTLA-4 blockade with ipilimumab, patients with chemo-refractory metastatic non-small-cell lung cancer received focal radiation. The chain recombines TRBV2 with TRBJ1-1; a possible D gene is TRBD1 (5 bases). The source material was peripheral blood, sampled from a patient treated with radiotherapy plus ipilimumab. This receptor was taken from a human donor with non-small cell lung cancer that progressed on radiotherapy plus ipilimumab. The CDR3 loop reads CASSAIGTEAFF. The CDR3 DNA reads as TGTGCCAGCAGTGCAATCGGGACCGAAGCTTTCTTT.